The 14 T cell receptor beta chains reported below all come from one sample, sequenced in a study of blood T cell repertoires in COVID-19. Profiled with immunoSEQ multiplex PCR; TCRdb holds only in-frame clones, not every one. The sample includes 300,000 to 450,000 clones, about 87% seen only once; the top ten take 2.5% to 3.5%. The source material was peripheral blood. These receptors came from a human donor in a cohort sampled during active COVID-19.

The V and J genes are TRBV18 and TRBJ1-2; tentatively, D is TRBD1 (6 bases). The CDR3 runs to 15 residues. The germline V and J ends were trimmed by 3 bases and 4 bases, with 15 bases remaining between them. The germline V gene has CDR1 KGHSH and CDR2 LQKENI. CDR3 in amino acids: CASSPEDGQTYGYTF. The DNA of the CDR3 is TGTGCCAGCTCACCCGAGGACGGACAGACCTATGGCTACACCTTC.

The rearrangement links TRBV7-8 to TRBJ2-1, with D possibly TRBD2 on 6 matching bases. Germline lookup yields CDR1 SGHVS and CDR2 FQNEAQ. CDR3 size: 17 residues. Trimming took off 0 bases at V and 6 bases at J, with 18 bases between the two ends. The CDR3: CASSLAFRRDDANEQFF. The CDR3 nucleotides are TGTGCCAGCAGCTTAGCGTTCCGGCGGGACGACGCCAATGAGCAGTTCTTC.

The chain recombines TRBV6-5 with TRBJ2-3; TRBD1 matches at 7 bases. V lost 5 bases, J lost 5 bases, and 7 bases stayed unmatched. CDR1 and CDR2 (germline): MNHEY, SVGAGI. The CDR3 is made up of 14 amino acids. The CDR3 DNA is TGTGCCAGCAGTCCAAGGGGGCAGGGAGATACGCAGTATTTT. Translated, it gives CASSPRGQGDTQYF.

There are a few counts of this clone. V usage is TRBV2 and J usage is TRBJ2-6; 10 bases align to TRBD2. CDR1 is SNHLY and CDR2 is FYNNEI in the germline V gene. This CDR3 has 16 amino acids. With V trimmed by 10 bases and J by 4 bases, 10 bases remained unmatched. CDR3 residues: CAKGLAGVAGANVLTF. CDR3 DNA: TGTGCCAAGGGGCTAGCGGGAGTGGCGGGGGCCAACGTCCTGACTTTC.

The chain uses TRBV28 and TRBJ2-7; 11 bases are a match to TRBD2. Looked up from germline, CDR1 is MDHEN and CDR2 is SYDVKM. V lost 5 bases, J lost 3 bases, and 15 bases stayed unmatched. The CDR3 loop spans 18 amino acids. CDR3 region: CASSLLLAGGEADYEQYF. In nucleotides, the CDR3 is TGTGCCAGCAGTCTCCTCCTAGCGGGAGGAGAAGCAGACTACGAGCAGTACTTC.

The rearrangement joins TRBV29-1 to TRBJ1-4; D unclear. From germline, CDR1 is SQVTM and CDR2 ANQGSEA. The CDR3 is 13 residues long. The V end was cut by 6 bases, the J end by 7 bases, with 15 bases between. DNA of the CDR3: TGCAGCGTCCACGAGGGCATAAGTGAAAAACTGTTTTTT. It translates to CSVHEGISEKLFF.

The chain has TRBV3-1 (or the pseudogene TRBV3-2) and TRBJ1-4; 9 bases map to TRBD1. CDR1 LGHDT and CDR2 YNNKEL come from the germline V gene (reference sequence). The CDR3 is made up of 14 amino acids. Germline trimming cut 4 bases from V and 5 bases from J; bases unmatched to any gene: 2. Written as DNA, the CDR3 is TGTGCCAGCAGCCCGACAGGGGGAAATGAAAAACTGTTTTTT. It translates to CASSPTGGNEKLFF.

The CDR3 DNA sequence: TGTGCCAGCTCACCGAAACTGCACCAAGAGACCCAGTACTTC. Its translation is CASSPKLHQETQYF. The chain carries TRBV18 and TRBJ2-5, with D unclear. The V gene lost 3 bases and the J gene lost 0 bases, with 8 bases spanning the gap. The germline CDR1 and CDR2 sequences are KGHSH and LQKENI. The CDR3 extends over 14 amino acids. Full variable domain (remainder filled in from reference TRBV18 and TRBJ2-5): NAGVMQNPRHLVRRRGQEARLRCSPMKGHSHVYWYRQLPEEGLKFMVYLQKENIIDESGMPKERFSAEFPKEGPSILRIQQVVRGDSAAYFCASSPKLHQETQYFGPGTRLLVL.

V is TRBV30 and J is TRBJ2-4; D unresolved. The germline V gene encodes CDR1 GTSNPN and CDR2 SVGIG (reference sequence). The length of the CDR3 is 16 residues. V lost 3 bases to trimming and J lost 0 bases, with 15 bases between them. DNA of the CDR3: TGTGCCTGGAGCGCAAGATTAACAATAGCCAAAAACATTCAGTACTTC. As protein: CAWSARLTIAKNIQYF.

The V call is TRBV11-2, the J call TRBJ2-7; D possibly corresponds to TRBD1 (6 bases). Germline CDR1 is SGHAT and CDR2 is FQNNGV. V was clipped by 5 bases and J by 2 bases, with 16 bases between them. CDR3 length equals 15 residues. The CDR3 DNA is TGTGCCAGCAGCCCCCTGAGGGGACATACCTACGAGCAGTACTTC. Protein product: CASSPLRGHTYEQYF.

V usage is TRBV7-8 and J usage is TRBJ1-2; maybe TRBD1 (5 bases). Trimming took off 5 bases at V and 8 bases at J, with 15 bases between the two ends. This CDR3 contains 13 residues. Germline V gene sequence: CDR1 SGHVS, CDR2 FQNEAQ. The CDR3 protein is CASSPQGLLGYTF. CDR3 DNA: TGTGCCAGCAGCCCGCAGGGTCTTCTAGGCTACACCTTC.

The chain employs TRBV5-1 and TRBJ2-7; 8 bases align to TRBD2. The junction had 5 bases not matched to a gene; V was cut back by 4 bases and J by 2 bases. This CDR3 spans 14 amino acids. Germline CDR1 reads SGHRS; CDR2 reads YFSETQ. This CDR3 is CASSPGLGPYEQYF. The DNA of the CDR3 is TGCGCCAGCAGCCCGGGACTAGGCCCCTACGAGCAGTACTTC.

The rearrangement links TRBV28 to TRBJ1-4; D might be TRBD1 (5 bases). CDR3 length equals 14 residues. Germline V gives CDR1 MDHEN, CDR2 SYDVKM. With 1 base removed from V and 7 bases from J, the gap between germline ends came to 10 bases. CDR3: CASSLSGWGEKLFF. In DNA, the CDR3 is TGTGCCAGCAGTTTATCAGGGTGGGGTGAAAAACTGTTTTTT.

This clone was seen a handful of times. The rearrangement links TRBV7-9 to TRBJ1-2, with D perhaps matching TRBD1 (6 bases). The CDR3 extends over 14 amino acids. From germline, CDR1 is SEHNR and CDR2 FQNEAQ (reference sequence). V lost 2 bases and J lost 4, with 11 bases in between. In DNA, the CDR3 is TGTGCCAGCAGCTTACAGGGGTTTAGCTATGGCTACACCTTC. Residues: CASSLQGFSYGYTF.